This TCR beta chain was profiled in a study of CD8 T cells in Susac syndrome. With random hexamers, roughly 0.45 to 1 ug RNA was reverse transcribed. Across 54 Vbeta and 13 Jbeta, immunoSEQ multiplex PCR amplified TCR beta CDR3. TCRdb re-derived calls from the immunoSEQ multiplex PCR reads in MiXCR, one entry per CDR3 protein. The sample holds more than 150,000 distinct CDR3 sequences, 92% seen once. The TCR originated in a human donor in good health. Sequencing was done on a sample of CD4+ T cells from PBMCs.

The CDR3 coding sequence is TGCAGTGCTAGAACCGGGAGCAATCAGCCCCAGCATTTT. Protein: CSARTGSNQPQHF. The genes are TRBV20-1 and TRBJ1-5; D is undetermined. The germline V gene has CDR1 DFQATT and CDR2 SNEGSKA (reference sequence). The CDR3 loop spans 13 amino acids. V was clipped by 2 bases and J by 1 base, with 6 bases between them.